These T cell receptor beta chains were read from a single sample in a study of T cell responses to AZD1222 COVID-19 vaccine. This table comes from immunoSEQ multiplex PCR, and its TCRdb copy is limited to in-frame clones, with some not included. This table holds approximately 200,000 clones, about 89% found once. The sample consisted of peripheral blood, taken 28 days after the second AZD1222 dose. These receptor sequences come from an adult who received the AZD1222 COVID-19 vaccine. The CDR3 runs from the conserved cysteine through the conserved F or W. Each record gives: J gene, D gene, V gene, clone size, CDR3 DNA, CDR3 protein. D genes are given only for firm matches. Size tells how often a clone was seen (once, few, many) or the class of an expanded clone, and some rows leave it out.

>TRBJ2-1|TRBD2|TRBV19|.
TGTGCCAGTAGCGATTGGGGACTAGCCAGGATCTTC
CASSDWGLARIF
>TRBJ2-3|TRBD2|TRBV7-9|.
TGTGCCAGCAGCTTAGGGTTAGCGGGAGGGCCCACAGATACGCAGTATTTT
CASSLGLAGGPTDTQYF
>TRBJ2-1|.|TRBV21-1|.
TGTGCCAGCAGCAAACGAAGGGAATCCTCTAGCGGGAGTAACGATGAGCAGTTCTTC
CASSKRRESSSGSNDEQFF
>TRBJ2-7|.|TRBV6-5|.
TGTGCCAGCAAGGGCGAGGCCTACGAGCAGTACTTC
CASKGEAYEQYF
>TRBJ1-2|TRBD1|TRBV2|.
TGTGCCAGCAGTGAAGCGGGCGGACAGGGGAAGGGCTACACCTTC
CASSEAGGQGKGYTF
>TRBJ1-1|TRBD1|TRBV27|.
TGTGCCAGCAGTTTACCGGCGGAGGGGGCGACTGAAGCTTTCTTT
CASSLPAEGATEAFF
>TRBJ1-3|.|TRBV11-3|.
TGTGCCAGCGGGCACAGGGAGGGAAACACCATATATTTT
CASGHREGNTIYF
>TRBJ1-2|.|TRBV30|.
TGTGCCTGGAGTACAGGGAAGCGAGGTGGCTACACCTTC
CAWSTGKRGGYTF
>TRBJ2-2|.|TRBV5-4|.
TGTGCCAGCAGCTTTGGTCTAAACACCGGGGAGCTGTTTTTT
CASSFGLNTGELFF
>TRBJ2-1|.|TRBV20-1|.
TGCAGTGCGTCGCCCGACAATGAGCAGTTCTTC
CSASPDNEQFF
>TRBJ1-2|.|TRBV5-4|.
TGTGCCAGCAGGGGATGGGGATTCGCTGGCTACACCTTC
CASRGWGFAGYTF
>TRBJ2-3|TRBD1|TRBV19|.
TGTGCCAGTAGCCTTCCGGGACAGGGGAGCACAGATACGCAGTATTTT
CASSLPGQGSTDTQYF
>TRBJ2-1|TRBD2|TRBV6-2/TRBV6-3|.
TGTGCCAGCAGTACCCACGGGGGGAGAGGTAGGGCAAATGAGCAGTTCTTC
CASSTHGGRGRANEQFF
>TRBJ1-1|.|TRBV12-3/TRBV12-4|.
TGTGCCAGCAGTGAGGGGGTCACTGAAGCTTTCTTT
CASSEGVTEAFF
>TRBJ2-7|TRBD2|TRBV19|.
TGTGCCAGTAACGCGGGAGTGAGTTACGAGCAGTACTTC
CASNAGVSYEQYF
>TRBJ2-7|.|TRBV18|few
TGTGCCAGCTCACCACCGTCCGGGAGCGCCTACGAGCAGTACTTC
CASSPPSGSAYEQYF
>TRBJ1-4|.|TRBV19|once
TGTGCCAGTAGTAGGACAGCTGGAAATGAAAAACTGTTTTTT
CASSRTAGNEKLFF
>TRBJ1-2|.|TRBV20-1|.
TGCAGTGCTAGTTTTTCGGGTGGGCGAGAGGGCTACACCTTC
CSASFSGGREGYTF
>TRBJ1-6|.|TRBV28|.
TGTGCCAGCAGTGCCCCGGGGTCACCCCTCCACTTT
CASSAPGSPLHF
>TRBJ1-2|.|TRBV6-1|.
TGTGCCAGCAGTGAAGCGCATGGTGACTATGGCTACACCTTC
CASSEAHGDYGYTF
>TRBJ1-2|TRBD1|TRBV28|.
TGTGCCAGCAGGCGTAGGACAGGGGATGGCTACACCTTC
CASRRRTGDGYTF
>TRBJ1-1|TRBD1|TRBV19|.
TGTGCCAGTAGTCGACAGGGAGGTACTACTGAAGCTTTCTTT
CASSRQGGTTEAFF
>TRBJ2-3|TRBD2|TRBV30|.
TGTGCCTGGAGGCCCAGCGGGAGTGCAGATACGCAGTATTTT
CAWRPSGSADTQYF
>TRBJ2-7|.|TRBV27|.
TGTGCCAGCAGTTTAAGGGCTACCCTCGAGCAGTACTTC
CASSLRATLEQYF
>TRBJ2-7|.|TRBV19|.
TGTGCCAGTAGTATAGAGGGGACGCCATCCTACGAGCAGTACTTC
CASSIEGTPSYEQYF
>TRBJ2-1|TRBD2|TRBV7-3|once
TGTGCCAGCAGCTTACGTAGCGGGGGGTACAATGAGCAGTTCTTC
CASSLRSGGYNEQFF
>TRBJ2-7|.|TRBV12-3/TRBV12-4|.
TGTGCCAGCAGCCCAGGGTCGTGGGAGCAGTACTTC
CASSPGSWEQYF
>TRBJ2-3|.|TRBV7-9|.
TGTGCCAGCAGCCGGGGTGATACGCAGTATTTT
CASSRGDTQYF
>TRBJ1-1|.|TRBV5-1|.
TGCGCCAGCAGCTTCCAGTATAGGAACACTGAAGCTTTCTTT
CASSFQYRNTEAFF
>TRBJ2-3|TRBD2|TRBV29-1|.
TGCAGCGTAGCGGGACTGGCCACAGATACGCAGTATTTT
CSVAGLATDTQYF
>TRBJ1-5|.|TRBV12-3/TRBV12-4|few
TGTGCCAGCAGTTTTTCCGGCTATCAGCCCCAGCATTTT
CASSFSGYQPQHF
>TRBJ2-3|TRBD1|TRBV6-1|.
TGTGCCAGCAGTGAAAGAGGGGGCGTTAGTACAGATACGCAGTATTTT
CASSERGGVSTDTQYF
>TRBJ2-1|.|TRBV7-3|.
TGTGCCAGCAGCTTAGGGACCCACAATGAGCAGTTCTTC
CASSLGTHNEQFF
>TRBJ1-4|.|TRBV7-9|.
TGTGCCAGCAGCTTCGCAGGAGAACTTGAAAAACTGTTTTTT
CASSFAGELEKLFF
>TRBJ2-7|.|TRBV14|.
TGTGCCAGCAGCCAAGGTGGGGGGAAATACGAGCAGTACTTC
CASSQGGGKYEQYF
>TRBJ1-1|TRBD1|TRBV28|.
TGTGCCAGCAGAAGACAGGGGAACACTGAAGCTTTCTTT
CASRRQGNTEAFF
>TRBJ2-7|TRBD2|TRBV23-1|.
TGCGCCAGGCGGGAGATCTACGAGCAGTACTTC
CARREIYEQYF
>TRBJ1-2|.|TRBV7-2|.
TGTGCCAGCAGCCCCGCCATTCCAAACTATGGCTACACCTTC
CASSPAIPNYGYTF
>TRBJ2-1|TRBD1|TRBV7-8|.
TGTGCCAGCACCCCATACCGGACAGGGGGCTATAGCGGGAGACACAATGAGCAGTTCTTC
CASTPYRTGGYSGRHNEQFF
>TRBJ1-1|TRBD1|TRBV7-9|.
TGTGCCAGCAGCTATACGACAGGGGAAGCTTTCTTT
CASSYTTGEAFF
>TRBJ1-6|TRBD1|TRBV18|.
TGTGCCAGCACACCGACAGGGGGGCCCGGTTCACCCCTCCACTTT
CASTPTGGPGSPLHF
>TRBJ1-1|.|TRBV6-5|.
TGTGCCAGCAGTTACTCTCATCGCATGAACACTGAAGCTTTCTTT
CASSYSHRMNTEAFF
>TRBJ1-3|.|TRBV18|.
TGTGCCAGCTCACCACTTTATGGGGGGACGAGCCGTAGATCTGGAAACACCATATATTTT
CASSPLYGGTSRRSGNTIYF
>TRBJ1-5|.|TRBV2|.
TGTGCCAGCAGTGAACCCTGGACGGATGATCAGCCCCAGCATTTT
CASSEPWTDDQPQHF
>TRBJ1-1|.|TRBV19|once
TGTGCCAGTAGTATGGGCGACCTCGGGAACACTGAAGCTTTCTTT
CASSMGDLGNTEAFF